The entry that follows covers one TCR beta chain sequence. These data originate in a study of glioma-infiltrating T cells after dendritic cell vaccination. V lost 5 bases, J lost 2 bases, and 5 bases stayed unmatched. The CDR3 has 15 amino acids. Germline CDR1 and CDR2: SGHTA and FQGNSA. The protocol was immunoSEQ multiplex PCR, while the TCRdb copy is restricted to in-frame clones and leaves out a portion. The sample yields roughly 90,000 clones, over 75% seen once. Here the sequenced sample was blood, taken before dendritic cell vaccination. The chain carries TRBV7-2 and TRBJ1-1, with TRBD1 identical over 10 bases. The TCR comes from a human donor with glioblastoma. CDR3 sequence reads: CASSPRTGGNTEAFF. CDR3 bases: TGTGCCAGCAGCCCTCGGACAGGGGGAAACACTGAAGCTTTCTTT.